The 21 T cell receptor beta chains below all came from one sample that was sequenced in a study of OX40 agonist ivuxolimab in advanced cancers. Using immunoSEQ multiplex PCR, the repertoire was profiled, and TCRdb retains in-frame clones only, with some absent. Of fewer than 60,000 clones listed, about nine tenths are singletons. The sample was CD4+ or CD8+ T cells sorted from blood, taken in a trial of the OX40 agonist ivuxolimab. The receptors were sampled from an adult with an advanced solid tumor such as melanoma, head and neck, liver or kidney cancer.

This clone was counted between two and nine times. The chain has TRBV28 and TRBJ2-7, with D possibly being TRBD1 (5 bases). This CDR3 has 13 residues. Trimming removed 6 bases from V and 2 bases from J, with 11 bases in between. Germline V CDR1 and CDR2: MDHEN, SYDVKM. CDR3 loop: CASRRQLPYEQYV. The CDR3 nucleotides read TGTGCCAGCAGAAGACAGTTACCCTACGAGCAGTACGTC.

This clone was counted a single time. A junction boundary mismatches the germline segment, possibly from a read error. The chain is built from TRBV18 and TRBJ2-7; 15 bases fit TRBD2. The germline V gene has CDR1 KGHSH and CDR2 LQKENI. This CDR3 region has 13 residues. The CDR3 loop is CASSGLAGGPTHF. CDR3 coding DNA: TGTGCCAGCTCCGGACTAGCGGGAGGGCCGACGCACTTC.

As to this clone: Other nucleotide sequences in the sample specify the same CDR3. The chain is built from TRBV6-5 and TRBJ2-7; TRBD2 agrees at 8 bases. The germline gives CDR1 MNHEY, CDR2 SVGAGI. The V segment lost 5 bases and the J segment 3 bases; nucleotides outside the gene matches: 6. This CDR3 comprises 14 residues. The CDR3 nucleotides read TGTGCCAGCAGTCCAAGCGGGGGCGGCTACGAGCAGTACTTC. Translated: CASSPSGGGYEQYF.

This sequence joins TRBV9 and TRBJ2-2; no definite D call. The CDR3 covers 15 residues. Germline V gene lookup returns CDR1 SGDLS and CDR2 YYNGEE. V lost 2 bases, J lost 4 bases, and 12 bases lay in between. CDR3 sequence: CASSVVSGFTGELFF. CDR3 bases: TGTGCCAGCAGCGTTGTCTCTGGGTTCACCGGGGAGCTGTTTTTT.

The CDR3 protein is CASSLKNSDSSDTQYF. CDR3 nucleotide sequence: TGTGCCAGCAGCTTAAAAAATTCGGACAGTTCAGATACGCAGTATTTT. The chain links TRBV5-8 to TRBJ2-3, with D possibly matching TRBD1 (6 bases). The CDR3 loop spans 16 amino acids. CDR1 and CDR2 from the germline V gene are SGHTS and YDEGEE. V was shortened by 2 bases and J by 4 bases, with 17 bases between the two germline ends.

The table lists this clone with a count of one. The J gene is TRBJ1-4, the V gene TRBV30; D ambiguous. There are 17 residues in the CDR3. The V gene lost 2 bases and the J gene lost 0 bases, with 16 bases spanning the gap. The germline V gene has CDR1 GTSNPN and CDR2 SVGIG (reference sequence). DNA of the CDR3: TGTGCCTGGAGTTCTCTAGGCACGTCTTCAACTAATGAAAAACTGTTTTTT. Its protein product is CAWSSLGTSSTNEKLFF.

About this clone: It is unclear where the CDR3 begins or ends on the DNA, so no DNA is shown, and the CDR3 is as TCRdb lists it. This chain joins TRBV29-1 and TRBJ2-1. In germline, CDR1 is SQVTM, CDR2 ANQGSEA. The CDR3 length equals 14 residues, ends included. The CDR3 here is CSVPGWGMGNWLFF.

The chain recombines TRBV29-1 with TRBJ1-6, with D tentatively TRBD1 (6 bases). The CDR3 covers 15 residues. Germline V gene data show CDR1 as SQVTM and CDR2 as ANQGSEA. Trimming took off 5 bases at V and 0 bases at J, with 11 bases between the two ends. For the CDR3, the DNA is TGCAGCGTTCGACAGGAGAGCTCCTATAATTCACCCCTCCACTTT. Translated, it gives CSVRQESSYNSPLHF.

The chain carries TRBV19 and TRBJ2-3, with D unresolved. Germline lookup yields CDR1 LNHDA and CDR2 SQIVND (reference sequence). CDR3 length: 17 residues. Trimming cost V 4 bases and J 0 bases, with 17 bases left between them. In DNA form, the CDR3 reads TGTGCCAGTAGTAAAATTAAGGTCATAACTAGCACAGATACGCAGTATTTT. Translating it yields CASSKIKVITSTDTQYF.

V is TRBV5-1 and J is TRBJ2-1; TRBD2 agrees at 11 bases. V lost 4 bases, J lost 4 bases, and 4 bases stayed unmatched. CDR1 is SGHRS, CDR2 YFSETQ, per germline. This CDR3 contains 15 residues. The CDR3 region is CASSPGTSGYNEQFF. In DNA form, the CDR3 reads TGCGCCAGCAGCCCCGGGACTAGCGGATACAATGAGCAGTTCTTC.

V gene TRBV7-2 combines with J gene TRBJ1-1; D not certain. The V end was cut by 2 bases, the J end by 1 base, with 8 bases between. The CDR3 is 14 amino acids. Germline CDR1 SGHTA, CDR2 FQGNSA. The CDR3 region is CASSLITANTEAFF. The CDR3 nucleotides are TGTGCCAGCAGCTTAATCACGGCGAACACTGAAGCTTTCTTT.

CDR3 nucleotides: TGTGCCAGCAGCCTGGGACAGGCTGGCTCTGGGGCCAACGTCCTGACTTTC. Protein product: CASSLGQAGSGANVLTF. This sequence joins TRBV7-6 and TRBJ2-6; TRBD1 aligns across 8 bases. The length of the CDR3 is 17 residues. The V and J ends lost 5 bases and 0 bases, in that order; junction bases with no gene match: 6. CDR1 is SGHVS and CDR2 is FNYEAQ in the germline V gene.

The chain uses TRBV5-1 and TRBJ2-3; TRBD2 aligns across 7 bases. This CDR3 has 15 amino acids. Looked up from germline, CDR1 is SGHRS and CDR2 is YFSETQ. The V and J ends lost 0 bases and 4 bases, in that order; junction bases with no gene match: 5. The CDR3 is CASSLGGLSSDTQYF. CDR3 DNA: TGCGCCAGCAGCTTGGGGGGACTAAGCTCAGATACGCAGTATTTT.

V gene TRBV2 combines with J gene TRBJ1-1, with D possibly being TRBD1 (5 bases). In germline, CDR1 is SNHLY, CDR2 FYNNEI. V lost 4 bases, J lost 3 bases, and 12 bases lay in between. The CDR3 consists of 14 residues. The CDR3: CASSGGRTYTEAFF. CDR3 bases: TGTGCCAGCAGTGGGGGACGGACCTACACTGAAGCTTTCTTT.

This chain joins TRBV5-1 and TRBJ1-1; D remains unclear. Looked up from germline, CDR1 is SGHRS and CDR2 is YFSETQ. V was trimmed by 0 bases and J by 2 bases, leaving 8 bases between them. The CDR3 has 14 amino acids. In nucleotides, the CDR3 is TGCGCCAGCAGCTTGGTGCTGGACAACACTGAAGCTTTCTTT. Translated: CASSLVLDNTEAFF.

This clone has a handful of counts. This chain uses TRBV21-1 with TRBJ1-5. TRBV21-1 is an annotated pseudogene. The CDR3 loop spans 15 amino acids. The DNA for the CDR3 is TGTGCCAGCAGCGCTGGCGGGGGGAGAAATCAGCCCCAGCATTTT. It encodes CASSAGGGRNQPQHF.

Note on this clone: This sample includes further DNA sequences coding for the same CDR3. The chain joins TRBV5-1 to TRBJ1-4; D is perhaps TRBD1 (5 bases). The V and J ends lost 0 bases and 4 bases respectively, with 7 bases between them. The CDR3 extends over 14 amino acids. Germline CDR1 is SGHRS and CDR2 is YFSETQ. The chain's CDR3 is CASSLGQSNEKLFF. In nucleotides, the CDR3 is TGCGCCAGCAGCTTGGGACAGAGTAATGAAAAACTGTTTTTT. Drawing the rest from reference TRBV5-1 and TRBJ1-4, the complete variable domain is KAGVTQTPRYLIKTRGQQVTLSCSPISGHRSVSWYQQTPGQGLQFLFEYFSETQRNKGNFPGRFSGRQFSNSRSEMNVSTLELGDSALYLCASSLGQSNEKLFFGSGTQLSVL.

V and J are TRBV11-2 and TRBJ2-1; no clear D gene. Looked up from germline, CDR1 is SGHAT and CDR2 is FQNNGV. This CDR3 spans 16 amino acids. The V and J ends lost 1 base and 0 bases respectively, with 10 bases between them. In DNA form, the CDR3 reads TGTGCCAGCAGCTTAGGACATCTTATCTCCTACAATGAGCAGTTCTTC. This translates into CASSLGHLISYNEQFF. Full variable domain (missing parts from reference TRBV11-2 and TRBJ2-1): EAGVAQSPRYKIIEKRQSVAFWCNPISGHATLYWYQQILGQGPKLLIQFQNNGVVDDSQLPKDRFSAERLKGVDSTLKIQPAKLEDSAVYLCASSLGHLISYNEQFFGPGTRLTVL.

This chain links TRBV11-2 with TRBJ1-1; D not certain. The germline V gene encodes CDR1 SGHAT and CDR2 FQNNGV. This CDR3 has 14 residues. The V end was cut by 3 bases, the J end by 6 bases, with 14 bases between. The CDR3 here is CASSFAGLGSEAFF. CDR3 DNA sequence: TGTGCCAGCAGCTTTGCTGGCTTAGGGTCTGAAGCTTTCTTT. The entire variable domain, with the rest obtained from reference TRBV11-2 and TRBJ1-1, is as follows: EAGVAQSPRYKIIEKRQSVAFWCNPISGHATLYWYQQILGQGPKLLIQFQNNGVVDDSQLPKDRFSAERLKGVDSTLKIQPAKLEDSAVYLCASSFAGLGSEAFFGQGTRLTVV.

CDR3 region: CASSRDVGDTQYF. CDR3 in DNA: TGTGCCAGCAGCAGGGACGTGGGGGATACGCAGTATTTT. The rearrangement uses TRBV11-3 and TRBJ2-3; D might be TRBD1 or TRBD2, each matching 5 bases. Germline assignment: CDR1 SGHNT and CDR2 YENEEA. The V gene lost 5 bases and the J gene lost 6 bases, with 12 bases spanning the gap. This CDR3 has 13 residues.

The J gene is TRBJ2-4, the V gene TRBV4-3; D may be TRBD1 (5 bases). With 1 base removed from V and 4 bases from J, the gap between germline ends came to 11 bases. The CDR3 spans 15 residues. Germline V gene sequence: CDR1 LGHNA, CDR2 YSLEER. CDR3 in DNA: TGCGCCAGCAGCCAAGTCGTCAGGGAAAAAAACATTCAGTACTTC. It encodes CASSQVVREKNIQYF.